The clone carrying this TCR beta chain showed up many times. What it binds is not known. This CDR3 contains 15 residues. The germline CDR1 and CDR2 sequences are KGHSH and LQKENI. Trimming cost V 6 bases and J 7 bases, with 19 bases left between them. One entry per CDR3 protein, called by TCRdb with MiXCR from the 5' RACE reads. The sample gives a few hundred thousand distinct CDR3 sequences, about 28% of which show up once; approximately 6.6% is in the top ten. These data are taken from a study of identical twins' blood T cells. Study-wide results and limits: Out-of-frame TCRbeta clonotypes reportedly had markedly more similar V usage in twins than unrelated donors.

The sample comprised PBMCs. This receptor was taken from a woman aged 18-49 years in good health. The gene calls are TRBV18 and TRBJ2-4; D not resolved. The CDR3 loop reads CASSFSGMDRNIQYF. CDR3 DNA sequence: TGTGCCAGCTCGTTTAGTGGGATGGATAGGAACATTCAGTACTTC.